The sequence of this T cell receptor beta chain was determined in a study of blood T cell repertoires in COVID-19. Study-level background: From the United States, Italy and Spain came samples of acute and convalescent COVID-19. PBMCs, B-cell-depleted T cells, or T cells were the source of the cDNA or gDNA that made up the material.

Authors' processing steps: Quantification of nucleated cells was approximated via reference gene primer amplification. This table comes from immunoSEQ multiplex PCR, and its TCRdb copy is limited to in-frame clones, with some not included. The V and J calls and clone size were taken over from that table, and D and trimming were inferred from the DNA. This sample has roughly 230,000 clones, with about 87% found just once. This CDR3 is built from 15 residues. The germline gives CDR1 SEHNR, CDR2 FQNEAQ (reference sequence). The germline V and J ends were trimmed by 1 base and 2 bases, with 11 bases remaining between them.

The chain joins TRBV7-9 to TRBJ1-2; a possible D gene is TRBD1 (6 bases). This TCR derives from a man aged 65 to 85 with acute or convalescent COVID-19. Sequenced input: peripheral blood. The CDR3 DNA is TGTGCCAGCAGCTTAGAGGGGGTGGCAAACTATGGCTACACCTTC. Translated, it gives CASSLEGVANYGYTF.